This TCR beta chain was found in a study of OX40 agonist ivuxolimab in advanced cancers. Study-level information: Ivuxolimab, which is an agonistic anti-OX40 (CD134) antibody, was administered to the patients. Patients received ivuxolimab, an intravenous treatment, every 2 weeks at 0.01 to 10 mg/kg. Every patient in dose escalation had hepatocellular carcinoma, melanoma, renal cell or head and neck cancer.

The CDR3 loop spans 14 amino acids. Study results and caveats: Average numbers of expanded clones were greater in CD8+ T cells than in CD4+.

Comment on this clone: Its antigen is currently unknown.

TCRdb's table, derived via immunoSEQ multiplex PCR, lists solely in-frame clones and lacks some. The sample shows 48,000 or so clones, about 90% of them seen only once. This TCR was recovered from an adult with an advanced solid tumor such as melanoma, head and neck, liver or kidney cancer. Sequences were derived from CD4+ or CD8+ T cells sorted from blood, sampled in a trial of the OX40 agonist ivuxolimab. The chain links TRBV21-1 to TRBJ2-7; the table's D call TRBD2 went unverified against the DNA. TRBV21-1 is termed a pseudogene. The CDR3 reads CAKLHRTTSYEQYF. Here the CDR3 DNA reads TGTGCCAAATTACATCGGACTACCTCCTACGAGCAGTACTTC.